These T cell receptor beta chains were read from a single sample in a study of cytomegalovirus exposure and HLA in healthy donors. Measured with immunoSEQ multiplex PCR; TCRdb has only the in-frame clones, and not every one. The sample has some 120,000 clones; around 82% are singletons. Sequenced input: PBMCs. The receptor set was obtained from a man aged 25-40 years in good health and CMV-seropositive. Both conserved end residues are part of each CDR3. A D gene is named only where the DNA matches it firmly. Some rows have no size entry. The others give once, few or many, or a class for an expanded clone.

CDR3 DNA: TGTGCCAGCAACAAAGAAACCAGGGCCACTGAAGCTTTCTTT
CDR3 protein: CASNKETRATEAFF
D gene: NA
V gene: TRBV7-2
clone size: NA
J gene: TRBJ1-1

CDR3 DNA: TGTGCCTGGAGTGTATCACCCAGCGGTGAGCAGTACTTC
CDR3 protein: CAWSVSPSGEQYF
D gene: NA
V gene: TRBV30
clone size: NA
J gene: TRBJ2-7

CDR3 DNA: TGTGCCAGTCTCGAGGGGGCTGGAAACACCATATATTTT
CDR3 protein: CASLEGAGNTIYF
D gene: NA
V gene: TRBV2
clone size: once
J gene: TRBJ1-3

CDR3 DNA: TGTGCCATCAGGACGGACTATACTTACGAGCAGTACTTC
CDR3 protein: CAIRTDYTYEQYF
D gene: NA
V gene: TRBV10-3
clone size: NA
J gene: TRBJ2-7

CDR3 DNA: TGTGCCAGCAGTGAAGGGGGGGACCAACGGGTGGGCTACACCTTC
CDR3 protein: CASSEGGDQRVGYTF
D gene: NA
V gene: TRBV25-1
clone size: few
J gene: TRBJ1-2

CDR3 DNA: TGCAGCGTTATAAGAACACTTAGCGGGAGGGCCTACCGTACTGACAATGAGCAGTTCTTC
CDR3 protein: CSVIRTLSGRAYRTDNEQFF
D gene: TRBD2
V gene: TRBV29-1
clone size: NA
J gene: TRBJ2-1

CDR3 DNA: TGCGCCAGCAGCTGGGGCGGGAGTGGCCACGAGCAGTACTTC
CDR3 protein: CASSWGGSGHEQYF
D gene: TRBD2
V gene: TRBV5-1
clone size: NA
J gene: TRBJ2-7

CDR3 DNA: TGTGCCAGTAGTATAGTGGGACAGGGGAACGAGCAGTACTTC
CDR3 protein: CASSIVGQGNEQYF
D gene: TRBD1
V gene: TRBV19
clone size: few
J gene: TRBJ2-7

CDR3 DNA: TGTGCCAGCAGTGTCCGAACTAGCGGGACAGATACGCAGTATTTT
CDR3 protein: CASSVRTSGTDTQYF
D gene: TRBD2
V gene: TRBV6-1
clone size: NA
J gene: TRBJ2-3

CDR3 DNA: TGTGCCAGCACCCCGGGACGACAGGAACCAAGTCATGGAGAGACCCAGTACTTC
CDR3 protein: CASTPGRQEPSHGETQYF
D gene: NA
V gene: TRBV7-7
clone size: once
J gene: TRBJ2-5

CDR3 DNA: TGCAGCGTTGAAGCAGGGGGATATCGTTATGGCTACACCTTC
CDR3 protein: CSVEAGGYRYGYTF
D gene: TRBD1
V gene: TRBV29-1
clone size: once
J gene: TRBJ1-2

CDR3 DNA: TGTGCCAGCAGCTGGAGGAACGACGAGCAGTACTTC
CDR3 protein: CASSWRNDEQYF
D gene: NA
V gene: TRBV7-9
clone size: few
J gene: TRBJ2-7

CDR3 DNA: TGTGCCAGCAGCTTAGGACAGGGACAGGGGGAGAACTATGGCTACACCTTC
CDR3 protein: CASSLGQGQGENYGYTF
D gene: TRBD1
V gene: TRBV7-9
clone size: NA
J gene: TRBJ1-2

CDR3 DNA: TGTGCCAGCAGCGTAGCTAGCGGGAGGGCCGGTACGCAGTATTTT
CDR3 protein: CASSVASGRAGTQYF
D gene: TRBD2
V gene: TRBV9
clone size: NA
J gene: TRBJ2-3

CDR3 DNA: TGTGCCAGCTCAGTTCTGGGACAGGGGGCCCGGGGGTACACTGAAGCTTTCTTT
CDR3 protein: CASSVLGQGARGYTEAFF
D gene: TRBD1
V gene: TRBV18
clone size: NA
J gene: TRBJ1-1

CDR3 DNA: TGTGCCTGGAGTGTACAAGCCGGATATTATACAGGGGTTGGATACTACGAGCAGTACTTC
CDR3 protein: CAWSVQAGYYTGVGYYEQYF
D gene: TRBD1
V gene: TRBV30
clone size: NA
J gene: TRBJ2-7

CDR3 DNA: TGTGCCAGCAGCCCCGGAGTTGGAGAGACCCAGTACTTC
CDR3 protein: CASSPGVGETQYF
D gene: NA
V gene: TRBV9
clone size: once
J gene: TRBJ2-5

CDR3 DNA: TGTGCCAGCAGTTACTCGGGCCCCAACAGTAACTATGGCTACACCTTC
CDR3 protein: CASSYSGPNSNYGYTF
D gene: NA
V gene: TRBV6-6
clone size: NA
J gene: TRBJ1-2

CDR3 DNA: TGTGCCAGCAGGATGACAGGGGATAGCAATCAGCCCCAGCATTTT
CDR3 protein: CASRMTGDSNQPQHF
D gene: TRBD1
V gene: TRBV2
clone size: NA
J gene: TRBJ1-5

CDR3 DNA: TGTGCCAGCAGAGCCGGGACAGGGGAAATAAATGAGCAGTTCTTC
CDR3 protein: CASRAGTGEINEQFF
D gene: TRBD1
V gene: TRBV28
clone size: once
J gene: TRBJ2-1

CDR3 DNA: TGTGCCAGCAGTTACTCGGGGGGAACTGGCACAGATACGCAGTATTTT
CDR3 protein: CASSYSGGTGTDTQYF
D gene: NA
V gene: TRBV6-5
clone size: NA
J gene: TRBJ2-3

CDR3 DNA: TGTGCCAGCAGTCTCTTCCTTGCAACTAATGAAAAACTGTTTTTT
CDR3 protein: CASSLFLATNEKLFF
D gene: NA
V gene: TRBV5-6
clone size: once
J gene: TRBJ1-4

CDR3 DNA: TGTGCCAGCAGCTTGAGTCGACTTGGAAATGAGCAGTTCTTC
CDR3 protein: CASSLSRLGNEQFF
D gene: NA
V gene: TRBV11-2
clone size: NA
J gene: TRBJ2-1

CDR3 DNA: TGTGCCAGCAGCCAAGGTAGCGGGCGTACAGATACGCAGTATTTT
CDR3 protein: CASSQGSGRTDTQYF
D gene: TRBD2
V gene: TRBV7-8
clone size: NA
J gene: TRBJ2-3

CDR3 DNA: TGTGCCAGCAGCTTAGGGCCTGGGTCTGGAAACACCATATATTTT
CDR3 protein: CASSLGPGSGNTIYF
D gene: NA
V gene: TRBV7-3
clone size: once
J gene: TRBJ1-3

CDR3 DNA: TGTGCCAGCAGCTTATCACTAGCGGGAACCGAGACCCAGTACTTC
CDR3 protein: CASSLSLAGTETQYF
D gene: TRBD2
V gene: TRBV7-8
clone size: NA
J gene: TRBJ2-5

CDR3 DNA: TGTGCCAGCAGCTTTTGGACAGGGGGGGGCACAGATACGCAGTATTTT
CDR3 protein: CASSFWTGGGTDTQYF
D gene: TRBD1
V gene: TRBV7-9
clone size: NA
J gene: TRBJ2-3

CDR3 DNA: TGTGCCAGCAGCCAGCCGACAGGGGGGACCTACAATGAGCAGTTCTTC
CDR3 protein: CASSQPTGGTYNEQFF
D gene: TRBD1
V gene: TRBV13
clone size: NA
J gene: TRBJ2-1

CDR3 DNA: TGCAGCGTACCGATGCAGGTTCAAGAGACCCAGTACTTC
CDR3 protein: CSVPMQVQETQYF
D gene: NA
V gene: TRBV29-1
clone size: few
J gene: TRBJ2-5

CDR3 DNA: TGCAGCGTTTTAGAAACCTACAATGAGCAGTTCTTC
CDR3 protein: CSVLETYNEQFF
D gene: NA
V gene: TRBV29-1
clone size: few
J gene: TRBJ2-1

CDR3 DNA: TGCGCCAGCAGCCAGGACAGGGGTAGCGGGAGCACAGATACGCAGTATTTT
CDR3 protein: CASSQDRGSGSTDTQYF
D gene: TRBD1
V gene: TRBV4-3
clone size: NA
J gene: TRBJ2-3

CDR3 DNA: TGTGCCAGCAGCTCCGTCCCGGGACAGGGGGGGCAGTACTTC
CDR3 protein: CASSSVPGQGGQYF
D gene: TRBD1
V gene: TRBV5-4
clone size: NA
J gene: TRBJ2-7

CDR3 DNA: TGCGCCAGCAGCTTCTCAGGCTCACAAGAGACCCAGTACTTC
CDR3 protein: CASSFSGSQETQYF
D gene: NA
V gene: TRBV5-1
clone size: NA
J gene: TRBJ2-5

CDR3 DNA: TGCAGCGCGGGAGGCGGGAGGAACTACGAGCAGTACTTC
CDR3 protein: CSAGGGRNYEQYF
D gene: TRBD2
V gene: TRBV29-1
clone size: NA
J gene: TRBJ2-7

CDR3 DNA: TGTGCCAGCTCACCACTTAGCTCCTACGAGCAGTACTTC
CDR3 protein: CASSPLSSYEQYF
D gene: NA
V gene: TRBV18
clone size: NA
J gene: TRBJ2-7

CDR3 DNA: TGTGCCAGCAGTGCAGGGGTGTCGCTAAACTATGGCTACACCTTC
CDR3 protein: CASSAGVSLNYGYTF
D gene: NA
V gene: TRBV5-6
clone size: NA
J gene: TRBJ1-2

CDR3 DNA: TGCGCCAGCAGCCAAGTTTCTCCCCCCAGCAATCAGCCCCAGCATTTT
CDR3 protein: CASSQVSPPSNQPQHF
D gene: NA
V gene: TRBV4-3
clone size: NA
J gene: TRBJ1-5

CDR3 DNA: TGTGCCACCAGCAGAGACTTAAGCAATCAGCCCCAGCATTTT
CDR3 protein: CATSRDLSNQPQHF
D gene: NA
V gene: TRBV15
clone size: NA
J gene: TRBJ1-5

CDR3 DNA: TGTGCCAGCAGTGAAGTTTGGGGGGTTGAGGGCACTGAAGCTTTCTTT
CDR3 protein: CASSEVWGVEGTEAFF
D gene: NA
V gene: TRBV6-1
clone size: few
J gene: TRBJ1-1

CDR3 DNA: TGTGCCAGCTCATCTAGCACTAATGAAAAACTGTTTTTT
CDR3 protein: CASSSSTNEKLFF
D gene: NA
V gene: TRBV18
clone size: NA
J gene: TRBJ1-4

CDR3 DNA: TGTGCCAGCAGCTTTGGCGGGAGCGGGGGTGAGACCCAGTACTTC
CDR3 protein: CASSFGGSGGETQYF
D gene: TRBD2
V gene: TRBV5-4
clone size: NA
J gene: TRBJ2-5

CDR3 DNA: TGCGCCAGCAGCTTGGAGGGGGGGCGAGGCACAGATACGCAGTATTTT
CDR3 protein: CASSLEGGRGTDTQYF
D gene: NA
V gene: TRBV5-1
clone size: NA
J gene: TRBJ2-3